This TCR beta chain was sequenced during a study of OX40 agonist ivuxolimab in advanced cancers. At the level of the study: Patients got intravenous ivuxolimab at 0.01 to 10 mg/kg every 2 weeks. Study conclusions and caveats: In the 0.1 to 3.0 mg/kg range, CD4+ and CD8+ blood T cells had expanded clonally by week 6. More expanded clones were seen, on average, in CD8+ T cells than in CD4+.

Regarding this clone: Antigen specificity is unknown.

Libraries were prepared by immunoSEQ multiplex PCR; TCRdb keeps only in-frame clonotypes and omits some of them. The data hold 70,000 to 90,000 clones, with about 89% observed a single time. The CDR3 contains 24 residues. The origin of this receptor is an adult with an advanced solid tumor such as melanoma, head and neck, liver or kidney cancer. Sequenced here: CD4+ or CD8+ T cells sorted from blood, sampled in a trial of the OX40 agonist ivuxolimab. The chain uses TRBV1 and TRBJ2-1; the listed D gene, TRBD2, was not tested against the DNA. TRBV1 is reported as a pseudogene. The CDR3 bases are TGCACCAGCAGCCGGACTCGCCCAATAAGGGTAGCGGGAGTGTCCGCCGTGGGCTACAATGAGCAGTTCTTC. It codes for CTSSRTRPIRVAGVSAVGYNEQFF.